These T cell receptor beta chains were read from a single sample in a study of blood T cell repertoires in COVID-19. Produced via immunoSEQ multiplex PCR; TCRdb's table is partial and in-frame only. The repertoire holds 250,000 or so clones, roughly 91% seen once, with 8.8% in the top ten. The specimen was PBMCs or T cells enriched from blood (not recorded which). All receptors come from a man aged 35 to 55 who had recovered from COVID-19. CDR3s include the opening cysteine and the closing phenylalanine or tryptophan. D genes are given only for firm matches. Rows give clone size only sometimes, using once, few, many, or a class for an expanded clone.

clone_size: -
d_call: TRBD1
j_call: TRBJ1-2
v_call: TRBV6-4
cdr3_aa: CASSPGGNYGYTF
cdr3_nt: TGTGCCAGCAGTCCAGGGGGCAACTATGGCTACACCTTC

clone_size: -
d_call: -
j_call: TRBJ2-7
v_call: TRBV7-9
cdr3_aa: CASSKISGDGEQYF
cdr3_nt: TGTGCCAGCAGCAAAATTAGCGGAGACGGGGAGCAGTACTTC

clone_size: -
d_call: -
j_call: TRBJ1-2
v_call: TRBV6-5
cdr3_aa: CASQASEYGYTF
cdr3_nt: TGTGCCAGCCAGGCCTCTGAGTATGGCTACACCTTC

clone_size: once
d_call: TRBD1
j_call: TRBJ1-4
v_call: TRBV5-6
cdr3_aa: CASSWTGGAGEKLFF
cdr3_nt: TGTGCCAGCAGCTGGACAGGGGGCGCCGGTGAAAAACTGTTTTTT

clone_size: -
d_call: -
j_call: TRBJ2-1
v_call: TRBV6-1
cdr3_aa: CASSEGQGFDAFSKFF
cdr3_nt: TGTGCCAGCAGTGAGGGGCAGGGCTTTGATGCTTTTTCGAAGTTCTTC

clone_size: -
d_call: TRBD2
j_call: TRBJ2-2
v_call: TRBV18
cdr3_aa: CASSSGLAGVTGELFF
cdr3_nt: TGTGCCAGCTCATCAGGACTAGCGGGAGTTACCGGGGAGCTGTTTTTT

clone_size: -
d_call: TRBD1
j_call: TRBJ2-5
v_call: TRBV2
cdr3_aa: CASRGITGEIETQYF
cdr3_nt: TGTGCCAGCAGGGGCATTACAGGGGAGATCGAGACCCAGTACTTC

clone_size: -
d_call: TRBD1
j_call: TRBJ2-3
v_call: TRBV24-1
cdr3_aa: CATSDPRTGTTDTQYF
cdr3_nt: TGTGCCACCAGTGACCCCCGGACAGGGACCACAGATACGCAGTATTTT

clone_size: -
d_call: -
j_call: TRBJ1-1
v_call: TRBV29-1
cdr3_aa: CSATAGMNTEAFF
cdr3_nt: TGCAGCGCGACGGCGGGGATGAACACTGAAGCTTTCTTT

clone_size: -
d_call: TRBD1
j_call: TRBJ1-5
v_call: TRBV28
cdr3_aa: CASRTGGVLQPQHF
cdr3_nt: TGTGCCAGCAGGACAGGGGGCGTCTTGCAGCCCCAGCATTTT

clone_size: once
d_call: TRBD1
j_call: TRBJ1-5
v_call: TRBV6-1
cdr3_aa: CASSERGQVQPQHF
cdr3_nt: TGTGCCAGCAGTGAAAGGGGGCAAGTTCAGCCCCAGCATTTT

clone_size: -
d_call: TRBD1
j_call: TRBJ1-1
v_call: TRBV10-2
cdr3_aa: CASRGQGRPNPPTEAFF
cdr3_nt: TGCGCCAGCAGGGGACAGGGGAGGCCAAACCCTCCCACTGAAGCTTTCTTT

clone_size: -
d_call: TRBD1
j_call: TRBJ1-1
v_call: TRBV2
cdr3_aa: CASSRQGMNTEAFF
cdr3_nt: TGTGCCAGCAGCCGACAGGGCATGAACACTGAAGCTTTCTTT

clone_size: -
d_call: -
j_call: TRBJ2-7
v_call: TRBV7-2
cdr3_aa: CASSLEGWGKQYF
cdr3_nt: TGTGCCAGCAGCTTAGAGGGTTGGGGCAAGCAGTACTTC

clone_size: -
d_call: TRBD1
j_call: TRBJ2-5
v_call: TRBV28
cdr3_aa: CAIQGILLLETQYF
cdr3_nt: TGTGCCATACAGGGGATACTACTGTTGGAGACCCAGTACTTC

clone_size: -
d_call: TRBD1
j_call: TRBJ1-1
v_call: TRBV7-9
cdr3_aa: CASSLGQGANTEAFF
cdr3_nt: TGTGCCAGCAGCCTCGGACAGGGGGCCAACACTGAAGCTTTCTTT

clone_size: once
d_call: -
j_call: TRBJ2-7
v_call: TRBV3-1/TRBV3-2
cdr3_aa: CASSRGVYTYEQYF
cdr3_nt: TGTGCCAGCAGCCGCGGGGTATATACCTACGAGCAGTACTTC

clone_size: -
d_call: -
j_call: TRBJ1-4
v_call: TRBV7-6
cdr3_aa: CASSRTRRGGANEKLFF
cdr3_nt: TGTGCCAGCAGCCGAACCCGTAGGGGGGGAGCTAATGAAAAACTGTTTTTT

clone_size: -
d_call: TRBD1
j_call: TRBJ2-7
v_call: TRBV7-8
cdr3_aa: CASSAQLSGQESTHEQYF
cdr3_nt: TGTGCCAGCAGCGCTCAGCTTTCGGGACAGGAGTCCACCCACGAGCAGTACTTC

clone_size: once
d_call: TRBD2
j_call: TRBJ2-1
v_call: TRBV5-6
cdr3_aa: CASSLGLAGNEQFF
cdr3_nt: TGTGCCAGCAGCTTGGGACTAGCGGGGAATGAGCAGTTCTTC

clone_size: few
d_call: TRBD1
j_call: TRBJ1-1
v_call: TRBV2
cdr3_aa: CASSSRQGLNTEAFF
cdr3_nt: TGTGCCAGCAGCTCTCGACAGGGGCTGAACACTGAAGCTTTCTTT

clone_size: -
d_call: TRBD2
j_call: TRBJ2-1
v_call: TRBV13
cdr3_aa: CASSLGGRAYNEQFF
cdr3_nt: TGTGCCAGCAGCTTAGGCGGGAGGGCGTACAATGAGCAGTTCTTC

clone_size: once
d_call: -
j_call: TRBJ2-5
v_call: TRBV18
cdr3_aa: CASSPLGNSGETQYF
cdr3_nt: TGTGCCAGCTCACCACTCGGGAACTCAGGAGAGACCCAGTACTTC

clone_size: -
d_call: TRBD2
j_call: TRBJ2-2
v_call: TRBV10-3
cdr3_aa: CATLSSGRAQNTGELFF
cdr3_nt: TGTGCCACGCTCTCTAGCGGGAGGGCCCAGAACACCGGGGAGCTGTTTTTT

clone_size: -
d_call: -
j_call: TRBJ1-1
v_call: TRBV18
cdr3_aa: CASSPPRQQVSTEAFF
cdr3_nt: TGTGCCAGCTCACCACCCCGTCAGCAGGTGAGCACTGAAGCTTTCTTT

clone_size: -
d_call: -
j_call: TRBJ2-1
v_call: TRBV5-6
cdr3_aa: CASRGKGRSEQFF
cdr3_nt: TGTGCCAGCAGGGGAAAAGGGAGGAGTGAGCAGTTCTTC

clone_size: -
d_call: TRBD2
j_call: TRBJ2-3
v_call: TRBV7-2
cdr3_aa: CASSQQTSVSTDTQYF
cdr3_nt: TGTGCCAGCAGCCAGCAGACTAGCGTAAGCACAGATACGCAGTATTTT